The 20 T cell receptor beta chains given below trace back to one sample, sequenced in a study of T cells in Graves' hyperthyroidism and ophthalmopathy. Amplification targeted TCR beta CDR3 regions from RNA transcripts. HTBI primers drove first-round RT-PCR of the TCR CDR3. TCRdb processed the multiplex PCR reads anew with MiXCR; each CDR3 protein has one entry. The table lists roughly 580,000 distinct CDR3 sequences, 35% to 55% of them singletons. The specimen sequenced was peripheral blood or thyroid tissue (not recorded which). These receptors all come from a woman between 18 and 29 years old with Graves' hyperthyroidism.

Comments on this clonotype: One junction end does not reproduce the germline sequence, and a read error may be involved. V usage is TRBV5-4 and J usage is TRBJ2-2; D may be TRBD2 (5 bases). Germline assignment: CDR1 SGHNT and CDR2 YYREEE (reference sequence). This CDR3 region has 12 residues. This chain's CDR3 is CASSFLPGELLF. For the CDR3, the DNA is TGTGCCAGCAGCTTTTTGCCCGGGGAGCTGCTTTTT.

This clonotype came up many times. V usage is TRBV7-6 and J usage is TRBJ1-6, with no clear D. The CDR3 loop spans 15 amino acids. Trimming left V 2 bases short and J 4 bases short, with 9 bases between. The germline V gene has CDR1 SGHVS and CDR2 FNYEAQ. CDR3 nucleotide sequence: TGTGCCAGCAGCTTATTCACTGAATATAATTCACCCCTCCACTTT. Its protein product is CASSLFTEYNSPLHF.

The chain links TRBV14 to TRBJ1-1; possibly TRBD1 for D (5 bases). Germline V lookup: CDR1 SGHDN, CDR2 FVKESK. V was pared by 3 bases and J by 1 base, with 9 bases between. There are 14 residues in the CDR3. CDR3 region: CASSQTTANTEAFF. Here the CDR3 DNA reads TGTGCCAGCAGCCAGACGACAGCGAACACTGAAGCTTTCTTT.

This clonotype has more than one count but fewer than ten. V is TRBV20-1 and J is TRBJ1-5; no firm D call. The V gene's germline CDR1 is DFQATT and CDR2 SNEGSKA (reference sequence). The V end lost 6 bases, the J end lost 0 bases, and 12 bases lay between the germline ends. This CDR3 contains 14 residues. CDR3 coding DNA: TGCAGTGCACGTAAGGGAAATAGCAATCAGCCCCAGCATTTT. Residues: CSARKGNSNQPQHF.

The genes are TRBV15 and TRBJ1-6; 10 bases are a match to TRBD1. V shed 4 bases and J 7 bases; nucleotides not matched to a gene: 7. CDR1 is LNHNV and CDR2 is YYDKDF in the germline V gene (reference sequence). This CDR3 has 16 residues. This CDR3 reads CATSKRQGAGNSPLHF. The CDR3 DNA reads TGTGCCACCAGCAAACGACAGGGGGCAGGGAATTCACCCCTCCACTTT.

This clonotype appeared many times. This chain connects TRBV7-9 to TRBJ2-2; D is ambiguous. This CDR3 contains 12 residues. Germline V gives CDR1 SEHNR, CDR2 FQNEAQ (reference sequence). The V gene lost 5 bases and the J gene lost 4 bases, with 5 bases spanning the gap. The CDR3 reads CASSTFTGELFF. CDR3 in DNA: TGTGCCAGCAGCACGTTCACCGGGGAGCTGTTTTTT.

The table lists this clonotype with a few counts. The V and J genes are TRBV7-9 and TRBJ1-5, with D unclear. Germline CDR1 is SEHNR and CDR2 is FQNEAQ (reference sequence). The ends were cut back, 1 base at V and 5 bases at J, with 12 bases in the middle. The CDR3 loop spans 15 amino acids. Here the CDR3 reads CASSLGSHEYQPQHF. The CDR3 region has the DNA TGTGCCAGCAGCTTAGGGTCTCATGAATATCAGCCCCAGCATTTT.

At least ten counts were recorded for this clonotype. The chain combines TRBV7-3 with TRBJ1-2; TRBD1 matches 8 bases. Unmatched junction bases numbered 6, after V lost 0 bases and J lost 3 bases. The CDR3 runs 16 residues. Per germline, CDR1 SGHTA and CDR2 FQGTGA. The CDR3 loop is CASSLTPSTGDYGYTF. The CDR3 coding sequence is TGTGCCAGCAGCTTAACCCCCTCGACAGGGGACTATGGCTACACCTTC.

The chain couples TRBV14 to TRBJ1-2; TRBD1 might be the D (5 bases). The V end was cut by 0 bases, the J end by 0 bases, with 8 bases between. This CDR3 has 15 amino acids. Germline V lookup: CDR1 SGHDN, CDR2 FVKESK. This CDR3 is CASSQDPGANYGYTF. In DNA, the CDR3 is TGTGCCAGCAGCCAAGATCCGGGGGCTAACTATGGCTACACCTTC.

The V gene is TRBV20-1, the J gene TRBJ1-1; D gene ambiguous. CDR1 DFQATT and CDR2 SNEGSKA come from the germline V gene (reference sequence). CDR3 size: 13 residues. The V end was cut by 5 bases, the J end by 1 base, with 11 bases between. The CDR3 region is CSAPGGTNTEAFF. CDR3 sequence (DNA): TGCAGTGCTCCCGGTGGCACGAACACTGAAGCTTTCTTT.

The table lists this clonotype with many counts. This chain joins TRBV24-1 and TRBJ2-5; D is perhaps TRBD2 (6 bases). Looked up from germline, CDR1 is KGHDR and CDR2 is SFDVKD. The CDR3 spans 17 residues. The V gene lost 5 bases and the J gene lost 4 bases, with 22 bases spanning the gap. The CDR3 sequence is CATSAGLLAKRGETQYF. DNA of the CDR3: TGTGCCACCAGTGCGGGACTTCTCGCCAAGAGGGGAGAGACCCAGTACTTC.

This clonotype was seen many times. The junction and the germline gene differ at one end; a read error may be behind it. This chain links TRBV7-9 with TRBJ2-7, with D maybe TRBD2 (5 bases). The CDR3 covers 15 residues. CDR1 and CDR2 from the germline V gene are SEHNR and FQNEAQ (reference sequence). The CDR3 bases are TGTGCCAGCAACTTAGGCGGGCAAAGCTCCTACGAGCAGTACTTC. Protein product: CASNLGGQSSYEQYF.

This clonotype turned up a few times. This rearrangement joins TRBV4-2 to TRBJ1-1; D not certain. In germline, CDR1 is LGHNA, CDR2 YNFKEQ. The CDR3 is 12 residues long. With 5 bases removed from V and 1 base from J, the gap between germline ends came to 5 bases. The CDR3: CASSNKNTEAFF. The CDR3, as DNA: TGTGCCAGCAGCAACAAGAACACTGAAGCTTTCTTT.

The J gene is TRBJ2-7, the V gene TRBV15, with 11 bases that match TRBD2. Looked up from germline, CDR1 is LNHNV and CDR2 is YYDKDF (reference sequence). CDR3 length: 16 residues. V lost 3 bases, J lost 3 bases, and 7 bases stayed unmatched. CDR3 amino acids: CATSSPEGLAVYEQYF. The CDR3 DNA follows: TGTGCCACCAGCAGCCCCGAGGGACTAGCGGTCTACGAGCAGTACTTC.

This chain joins TRBV7-8 and TRBJ2-7, with D tentatively TRBD2 (5 bases). V was clipped by 6 bases and J by 3 bases, with 18 bases between them. CDR1 is SGHVS, CDR2 FQNEAQ, per germline. This CDR3 region has 15 residues. The CDR3 nucleotides read TGTGCCAGCAGTTACTCGAGGGCAGGTTTCTACGAGCAGTACTTC. Protein product: CASSYSRAGFYEQYF.

The rearrangement joins TRBV2 to TRBJ2-5, with 7 bases fitting TRBD1. J lost 7 bases, V lost 5 bases, and 7 bases had no gene match. The CDR3 has 13 residues. Germline lookup yields CDR1 SNHLY and CDR2 FYNNEI. The CDR3 spells CASSSRQGGTQYF. The CDR3 DNA sequence: TGTGCCAGCAGTTCTCGACAGGGTGGGACCCAGTACTTC.

Many counts were recorded for this clonotype. V usage is TRBV7-8 and J usage is TRBJ2-5; 7 nucleotides match TRBD1. J was trimmed by 2 bases and V by 5 bases; bases with no gene match: 5. Germline loops: CDR1 SGHVS, CDR2 FQNEAQ. The CDR3 is made up of 14 amino acids. The CDR3 DNA sequence: TGTGCCAGCAGCGTCCCGGGACAGCAAGAGACCCAGTACTTC. This gives the protein CASSVPGQQETQYF.

A few counts support this clonotype. The chain carries TRBV19 and TRBJ1-2; a weak D match, TRBD1 (6 bases). Germline CDR1 reads LNHDA; CDR2 reads SQIVND (reference sequence). The CDR3 loop spans 15 amino acids. V was clipped by 5 bases and J by 2 bases, with 15 bases between them. CDR3 sequence reads: CASSPTGTTNYGYTF. In DNA, the CDR3 is TGTGCCAGTAGTCCGACCGGGACAACCAACTATGGCTACACCTTC.

The CDR3 DNA sequence: TGTGCCAGCAACCCCTCGGGAGATGTAAAGACCCAGTACTTC. Its protein product is CASNPSGDVKTQYF. The rearrangement uses TRBV7-6 and TRBJ2-7, with TRBD2 as a possible D gene (6 bases). The J call may be incorrect, as the DNA end agrees better with TRBJ2-5. The CDR3 is made up of 14 amino acids. Germline lookup yields CDR1 SGHVS and CDR2 FNYEAQ.

This clonotype was counted between two and nine times. The CDR3 is CASSIATDHYGYTF. The CDR3 DNA sequence: TGTGCCAGTAGTATAGCAACGGACCACTATGGCTACACCTTC. This chain uses TRBV19 with TRBJ1-2; D gene ambiguous. There are 14 residues in the CDR3. The germline V and J ends were trimmed by 1 base and 3 bases, with 9 bases remaining between them. The germline V gene encodes CDR1 LNHDA and CDR2 SQIVND (reference sequence).